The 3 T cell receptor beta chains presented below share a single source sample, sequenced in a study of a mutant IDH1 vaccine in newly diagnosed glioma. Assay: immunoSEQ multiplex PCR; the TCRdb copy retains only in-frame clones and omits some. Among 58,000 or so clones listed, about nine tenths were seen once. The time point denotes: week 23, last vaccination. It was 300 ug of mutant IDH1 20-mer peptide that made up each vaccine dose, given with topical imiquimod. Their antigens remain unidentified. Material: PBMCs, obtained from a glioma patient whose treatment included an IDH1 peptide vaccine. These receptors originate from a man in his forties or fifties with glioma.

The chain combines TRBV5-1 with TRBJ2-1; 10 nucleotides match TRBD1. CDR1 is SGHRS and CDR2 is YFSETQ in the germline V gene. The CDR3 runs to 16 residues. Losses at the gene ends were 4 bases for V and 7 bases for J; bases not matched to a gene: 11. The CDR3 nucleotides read TGCGCCAGCAGCGGGAAGTCCGGGACAGGGGTTAATGAGCAGTTCTTC. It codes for CASSGKSGTGVNEQFF.

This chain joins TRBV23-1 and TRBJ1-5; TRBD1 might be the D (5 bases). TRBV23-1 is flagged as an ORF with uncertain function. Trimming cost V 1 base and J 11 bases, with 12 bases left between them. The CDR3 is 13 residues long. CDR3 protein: CASSQLHRSAQHF. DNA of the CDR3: TGCGCCAGCAGTCAATTACACAGGTCTGCCCAGCATTTT.

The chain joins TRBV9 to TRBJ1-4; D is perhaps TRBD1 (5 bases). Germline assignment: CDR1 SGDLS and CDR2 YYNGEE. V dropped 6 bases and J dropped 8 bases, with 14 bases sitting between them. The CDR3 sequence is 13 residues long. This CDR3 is CASKGAGGEKLFF. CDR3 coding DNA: TGTGCCAGCAAAGGGGCCGGCGGGGAAAAACTGTTTTTT.